The 8 T cell receptor beta chains below all came from one sample that was sequenced in a study of shared clonotypes between healthy human individuals. Using immunoSEQ multiplex PCR, the repertoire was profiled, and TCRdb retains in-frame clones only, with some absent. The sample holds some 900,000 clones; over 75% are singletons and the top ten take about 1.5%. The material sequenced was memory CD4+ T cells sorted from blood. Stated subset: CD45RA-negative fraction. The receptors were sampled from a man between 18 and 29 years old in good health.

The chain recombines TRBV30 with TRBJ1-6; 9 nucleotides align to TRBD1. The V and J ends lost 2 bases and 10 bases, in that order; junction bases with no gene match: 12. This CDR3 region has 16 residues. CDR1 is GTSNPN, CDR2 SVGIG, per germline (reference sequence). The DNA for the CDR3 is TGTGCCTGGAGTCGACTACAGGGGGCTAGACAATCACCCCTCCACTTT. This codes for CAWSRLQGARQSPLHF.

This clone has a single count. The chain carries TRBV5-1 and TRBJ2-7, with D possibly TRBD1 on 6 matching bases. Trimming removed 5 bases at V and 5 bases at J, with 20 bases between. Germline CDR1 is SGHRS and CDR2 is YFSETQ. The CDR3 totals 15 residues. CDR3: CASSLTGQPTHEQYF. CDR3 coding DNA: TGCGCCAGCAGTCTCACCGGACAGCCAACCCACGAGCAGTACTTC.

The rearrangement joins TRBV6-1 to TRBJ1-2; D uncertain. This CDR3 region has 15 residues. Germline values: CDR1 MNHNS, CDR2 SASEGT. V was shortened by 0 bases and J by 0 bases, with 8 bases between the two germline ends. Here the CDR3 DNA reads TGTGCCAGCAGTGAAGCTTTCGGATCTAACTATGGCTACACCTTC. Translation: CASSEAFGSNYGYTF.

In its sample, this clone was seen a few times. V and J are TRBV6-1 and TRBJ2-4, with 7 bases aligning to TRBD2. Unmatched junction bases numbered 5, after V lost 8 bases and J lost 1 base. The CDR3 is 14 amino acids. Germline values: CDR1 MNHNS, CDR2 SASEGT. As DNA, the CDR3 is TGTGCCAGCGGGGAGGGATTCGCCAAAAACATTCAGTACTTC. Translated, it gives CASGEGFAKNIQYF.

This CDR3 reads CASSQEFRGQVGSPLHF. CDR3 nucleotide sequence: TGTGCCAGCAGCCAAGAGTTCAGGGGGCAGGTGGGTTCACCCCTCCACTTT. The V and J genes are TRBV4-2 and TRBJ1-6; 8 bases match TRBD1. Per the germline V gene, CDR1 is LGHNA and CDR2 is YNFKEQ. This CDR3 contains 17 residues. Germline trimming cut 0 bases from V and 9 bases from J; bases unmatched to any gene: 10.

This clone was detected many times. The J gene is TRBJ1-1, the V gene TRBV5-4, with a possible D match to TRBD1 (6 bases). From germline, CDR1 is SGHNT and CDR2 YYREEE (reference sequence). Trimming took off 3 bases at V and 10 bases at J, with 13 bases between the two ends. This CDR3 spans 12 amino acids. The CDR3: CASSSQGSGAFF. Here the CDR3 DNA reads TGTGCCAGCAGCTCCCAGGGGTCGGGAGCTTTCTTT.

The chain employs TRBV5-1 and TRBJ2-7, with TRBD1 matching over 9 bases. This CDR3 has 14 residues. Germline CDR1 and CDR2: SGHRS and YFSETQ. The V and J ends lost 3 bases and 7 bases, in that order; junction bases with no gene match: 8. The CDR3 reads CASSSRTGAQEQYF. The CDR3 DNA follows: TGCGCCAGCAGCTCTCGGACAGGGGCGCAGGAGCAGTACTTC.

This clone was detected a few times. The chain has TRBV18 and TRBJ1-3; D perhaps matches TRBD1 (6 bases). The ends were cut back, 3 bases at V and 2 bases at J, with 8 bases in the middle. The germline V gene has CDR1 KGHSH and CDR2 LQKENI. This CDR3 has 14 amino acids. Here the CDR3 reads CASSPDSTGNTIYF. The CDR3 DNA reads as TGTGCCAGCTCACCGGACAGCACTGGAAACACCATATATTTT. The entire variable domain, with the rest obtained from reference TRBV18 and TRBJ1-3, is as follows: NAGVMQNPRHLVRRRGQEARLRCSPMKGHSHVYWYRQLPEEGLKFMVYLQKENIIDESGMPKERFSAEFPKEGPSILRIQQVVRGDSAAYFCASSPDSTGNTIYFGEGSWLTVV.